The 32 T cell receptor beta chains below were found in one sample sequenced in a study of identical twins. MiXCR, applied by TCRdb to the 5' RACE reads, yields one record per CDR3 protein. The profile shows 450,000 or so distinct CDR3 sequences, approximately 25% of them singletons. The data were also submitted as part of a second study, on T cells expressing NK-cell markers.

Sequencing was carried out using CD4+ T cells sorted from blood. All receptors come from a woman between 18 and 30 years old in good health.

There are a few counts of this clonotype. The V and J genes are TRBV5-1 and TRBJ2-1, with D uncertain. Germline lookup yields CDR1 SGHRS and CDR2 YFSETQ. Between the trimmed V and J ends, which lost 0 bases and 6 bases, there was a span of 10 bases. The CDR3 has 14 residues. CDR3 in amino acids: CASSLVIAGNEQFF. CDR3 bases: TGCGCCAGCAGCTTGGTTATCGCCGGCAATGAGCAGTTCTTC.

This clonotype was observed a handful of times. The chain employs TRBV15 and TRBJ2-3; D gene unclear. Trimming removed 1 base at V and 1 base at J, with 9 bases between. CDR1 is LNHNV and CDR2 is YYDKDF in the germline V gene (reference sequence). The CDR3 covers 15 residues. CDR3 nucleotide sequence: TGTGCCACCAGCAGAGTTCCAGGCCGCACAGATACGCAGTATTTT. It codes for CATSRVPGRTDTQYF.

This clonotype was counted between two and nine times. The J gene is TRBJ2-7, the V gene TRBV5-1; D unresolved. Trimming took 4 bases from V and 6 from J, leaving 17 bases between them. The CDR3 spans 14 residues. The germline CDR1 and CDR2 sequences are SGHRS and YFSETQ. The CDR3 is CASSLGTWDSEQYF. The CDR3 DNA follows: TGCGCCAGCAGCCTGGGTACGTGGGATAGCGAGCAGTACTTC.

In its sample, this clonotype was seen a few times. This chain uses TRBV21-1 with TRBJ2-3; the table's D call, TRBD2, has no DNA check behind it. TRBV21-1 corresponds to a pseudogene. CDR3 size: 16 residues. The CDR3 reads CASSKGGSGSTDTQYF. The CDR3 DNA reads TGTGCCAGCAGCAAAGGGGGTAGCGGGAGCACAGATACGCAGTATTTT.

This rearrangement joins TRBV7-9 to TRBJ2-1; tentatively, D is TRBD1 or TRBD2 (5 bases each). The CDR3 is made up of 17 amino acids. Trimming removed 4 bases from V and 0 bases from J, with 16 bases in between. Germline CDR1 reads SEHNR; CDR2 reads FQNEAQ (reference sequence). CDR3 sequence reads: CASSYRGTLSSYNEQFF. The CDR3, as DNA: TGTGCCAGCAGCTATCGAGGGACCCTTAGCTCCTACAATGAGCAGTTCTTC.

The chain carries TRBV5-1 and TRBJ2-3; TRBD2 matches 10 bases. From germline, CDR1 is SGHRS and CDR2 YFSETQ. There are 15 residues in the CDR3. With 2 bases clipped from V and 3 bases from J, the junction kept 3 bases outside the gene matches. The CDR3 DNA follows: TGCGCCAGCAGCTTCACTAGCGGGGTTACAGATACGCAGTATTTT. It codes for CASSFTSGVTDTQYF.

The V and J genes are TRBV7-9 and TRBJ1-5; D is undetermined. CDR1 is SEHNR and CDR2 is FQNEAQ in the germline V gene (reference sequence). The CDR3 extends over 13 amino acids. V lost 5 bases to trimming and J lost 6 bases, with 11 bases between them. CDR3 sequence (DNA): TGTGCCAGCAGCGGACGACCAGGTCAGCCCCAGCATTTT. Its translation: CASSGRPGQPQHF. The variable domain in full, completed from reference TRBV7-9 and TRBJ1-5, reads DTGVSQNPRHKITKRGQNVTFRCDPISEHNRLYWYRQTLGQGPEFLTYFQNEAQLEKSRLLSDRFSAERPKGSFSTLEIQRTEQGDSAMYLCASSGRPGQPQHFGDGTRLSIL.

This clonotype was observed a few times. The V and J genes are TRBV5-1 and TRBJ2-7; TRBD1 or TRBD2 may be the D gene (5 bases each). In germline, CDR1 is SGHRS, CDR2 YFSETQ. This CDR3 comprises 15 residues. Trimming shortened V by 5 bases and J by 2 bases, and 17 bases separated the two germline ends. CDR3 DNA: TGCGCCAGCAGGCCTAACCGGGACCCTCCCTACGAGCAGTACTTC. This codes for CASRPNRDPPYEQYF. The entire variable domain, with the rest obtained from reference TRBV5-1 and TRBJ2-7, is as follows: KAGVTQTPRYLIKTRGQQVTLSCSPISGHRSVSWYQQTPGQGLQFLFEYFSETQRNKGNFPGRFSGRQFSNSRSEMNVSTLELGDSALYLCASRPNRDPPYEQYFGPGTRLTVT.

The chain employs TRBV6-5 and TRBJ2-3, with 10 bases aligning to TRBD2. The CDR3 spans 18 residues. Germline CDR1 reads MNHEY; CDR2 reads SVGAGI. V lost 0 bases and J lost 2; bases outside the gene matches: 8. The CDR3, as DNA: TGTGCCAGCAGTTACTCGCTGGCTAGCGGGGGATTCACAGATACGCAGTATTTT. Protein product: CASSYSLASGGFTDTQYF.

The chain uses TRBV10-3 and TRBJ2-3; 12 bases fit TRBD2. The germline V gene has CDR1 ENHRY and CDR2 SYGVKD. The CDR3 runs 14 residues. V shed 6 bases and J 6 bases; nucleotides not matched to a gene: 4. The CDR3 sequence: CAISPSGREDTQYF. The CDR3 bases are TGTGCCATCAGCCCTAGCGGGAGGGAGGATACGCAGTATTTT.

This clonotype was seen only a few times. V usage is TRBV5-1 and J usage is TRBJ2-1; TRBD1 matches 9 bases. Germline-derived CDR1 and CDR2 are SGHRS and YFSETQ. The CDR3 spans 14 residues. With 2 bases clipped from V and 8 bases from J, the junction kept 5 bases outside the gene matches. The DNA for the CDR3 is TGCGCCAGCAGCTTCCGGGACAGGGACCATGAGCAGTTCTTC. Translating gives CASSFRDRDHEQFF.

The V and J genes are TRBV20-1 and TRBJ2-1, with 7 bases lining up with TRBD2. CDR3 length: 15 amino acids. After removal of 1 base from V and 1 base from J, the junction contained 4 bases not matched to a gene. Germline V gene sequence: CDR1 DFQATT, CDR2 SNEGSKA (reference sequence). The CDR3 region is CSARAPSGSYNEQFF. CDR3 DNA: TGCAGTGCTAGAGCCCCTAGCGGATCCTACAATGAGCAGTTCTTC.

This clonotype appeared a few times. The chain uses TRBV12-3 or TRBV12-4 and TRBJ2-7; 9 nucleotides match TRBD2. This CDR3 comprises 11 residues. V trimming: 6 bases; J trimming: 9 bases; junction bases outside the gene matches: 3. Here the CDR3 reads CASRVAGVQYF. DNA for the CDR3: TGTGCCAGCAGGGTAGCGGGAGTGCAGTACTTC.

This clonotype has more than one count but fewer than ten. V is TRBV19 and J is TRBJ1-5, with D maybe TRBD1 (5 bases). Germline V lookup: CDR1 LNHDA, CDR2 SQIVND (reference sequence). V was clipped by 3 bases and J by 0 bases, with 9 bases between them. CDR3 length: 15 amino acids. The CDR3 reads CASSITGGSNQPQHF. The CDR3 DNA reads as TGTGCCAGTAGTATTACCGGGGGTAGCAATCAGCCCCAGCATTTT.

This clonotype was found a few times. The V gene is TRBV7-3, the J gene TRBJ2-1, with 9 positions matching TRBD2. Germline V gene sequence: CDR1 SGHTA, CDR2 FQGTGA. V lost 0 bases, J lost 2 bases, and 2 bases stayed unmatched. This CDR3 has 16 amino acids. This chain's CDR3 is CASSLTAGGTYNEQFF. CDR3 nucleotides: TGTGCCAGCAGCTTAACAGCGGGGGGTACCTACAATGAGCAGTTCTTC.

The chain combines TRBV5-4 with TRBJ2-3; D call uncertain. The V end lost 2 bases, the J end lost 7 bases, and 8 bases lay between the germline ends. This CDR3 has 12 amino acids. From germline, CDR1 is SGHNT and CDR2 YYREEE (reference sequence). The CDR3 here is CASSFARNTQYF. The CDR3 DNA is TGTGCCAGCAGCTTTGCGAGAAATACGCAGTATTTT.

The rearrangement joins TRBV15 to TRBJ2-7, with TRBD1 matching 8 bases. The CDR3 loop spans 15 amino acids. The V segment lost 4 bases and the J segment 7 bases; nucleotides outside the gene matches: 12. CDR1 LNHNV and CDR2 YYDKDF come from the germline V gene (reference sequence). Written as DNA, the CDR3 is TGTGCCACCAGCATTAATCAGGGGGCCGGTGGGGAGCAGTACTTC. Protein: CATSINQGAGGEQYF.

The gene calls are TRBV9 and TRBJ2-5; D might be TRBD1 (6 bases). The germline gives CDR1 SGDLS, CDR2 YYNGEE. This CDR3 region has 13 residues. Trimming shortened V by 2 bases and J by 5 bases, and 10 bases separated the two germline ends. The CDR3 bases are TGTGCCAGCAGCGTCAGGGGCAGGGAGACCCAGTACTTC. Its translation is CASSVRGRETQYF.

This clonotype was found many times. The V and J genes are TRBV9 and TRBJ2-1, with D uncertain. The V end was cut by 4 bases, the J end by 4 bases, with 12 bases between. CDR3 length equals 14 residues. CDR1 is SGDLS, CDR2 YYNGEE, per germline. CDR3 in DNA: TGTGCCAGCAGCCATTCCGATGGGTACAATGAGCAGTTCTTC. Translation gives CASSHSDGYNEQFF.

The rearrangement uses TRBV18 and TRBJ2-1; D gene uncertain. From germline, CDR1 is KGHSH and CDR2 LQKENI. V was pared by 1 base and J by 9 bases, with 10 bases between. The CDR3 is 13 residues long. CDR3 DNA: TGTGCCAGCTCACCACAAAGGGTGAGTGAGCAGTTCTTC. Protein: CASSPQRVSEQFF.

This clonotype was counted a few times. This chain joins TRBV29-1 and TRBJ2-7; perhaps TRBD2 as D (5 bases). Trimming cost V 4 bases and J 3 bases, with 13 bases left between them. Germline V gene lookup returns CDR1 SQVTM and CDR2 ANQGSEA. CDR3 size: 13 residues. The CDR3 sequence is CSVGPGVGYEQYF. DNA for the CDR3: TGCAGCGTTGGACCCGGGGTTGGCTACGAGCAGTACTTC.

This clonotype was found a few times. V usage is TRBV6-2 or TRBV6-3 and J usage is TRBJ2-3; a possible D gene is TRBD2 (5 bases). Germline V gene lookup returns CDR1 MNHEY and CDR2 SVGEGT. V lost 4 bases to trimming and J lost 1 base, with 12 bases between them. This CDR3 comprises 15 residues. CDR3 sequence (DNA): TGTGCCAGCAGTTCAAGCGGATTCCGCACAGATACGCAGTATTTT. Translated: CASSSSGFRTDTQYF.

This rearrangement joins TRBV18 to TRBJ2-1; 7 bases match TRBD1. The CDR3 loop spans 15 amino acids. Germline CDR1 KGHSH, CDR2 LQKENI. The junction had 5 bases not matched to a gene; V was cut back by 3 bases and J by 3 bases. This CDR3 reads CASSPYGTDYNEQFF. The CDR3 region has the DNA TGTGCCAGCTCACCTTACGGGACAGACTACAATGAGCAGTTCTTC.

This clonotype was counted at least ten times. The chain carries TRBV18 and TRBJ2-7, with TRBD1 as a possible D gene (5 bases). The CDR3 has 15 residues. Germline V lookup: CDR1 KGHSH, CDR2 LQKENI. The V gene lost 3 bases and the J gene lost 2 bases, with 14 bases spanning the gap. Here the CDR3 reads CASSPQPTTAYEQYF. The CDR3, as DNA: TGTGCCAGCTCACCGCAGCCGACGACAGCCTACGAGCAGTACTTC.

This clonotype was counted only a few times. This chain uses TRBV2 with TRBJ2-3; 7 bases line up with TRBD2. J gave up 3 bases and V 7 bases, and 7 bases lay outside the gene matches. The CDR3 totals 14 residues. The germline V gene has CDR1 SNHLY and CDR2 FYNNEI. This CDR3 reads CASKRGLETDTQYF. The DNA of the CDR3 is TGTGCCAGCAAGCGGGGCTTGGAAACAGATACGCAGTATTTT.

The chain uses TRBV3-1 and TRBJ2-5, with 7 bases lining up with TRBD2. CDR3 length: 13 amino acids. CDR1 and CDR2 from the germline V gene are LGHDT and YNNKEL (reference sequence). V lost 2 bases to trimming and J lost 5 bases; unmatched junction nucleotides: 2. As DNA, the CDR3 is TGTGCCAGCAGCCAACCCGGGGGGGAGACCCAGTACTTC. Translation gives CASSQPGGETQYF.

This chain's CDR3 is CASSSRGTGRTYEQYF. The CDR3 nucleotides are TGTGCCAGCAGCTCCAGGGGGACAGGTCGGACCTACGAGCAGTACTTC. This sequence joins TRBV11-2 and TRBJ2-7, with 8 bases lining up with TRBD1. This CDR3 contains 16 residues. Germline V CDR1 and CDR2: SGHAT, FQNNGV. Unmatched junction bases numbered 10, after V lost 4 bases and J lost 2 bases.

This clonotype was seen only a few times. This sequence joins TRBV9 and TRBJ1-1; the D is unclear. The CDR3 is 14 amino acids. Germline V gene lookup returns CDR1 SGDLS and CDR2 YYNGEE. V was cut by 6 bases and J by 0 bases, with 12 bases left in between. CDR3 in amino acids: CASNPSELNTEAFF. The CDR3 coding sequence is TGTGCCAGCAATCCGTCAGAATTGAACACTGAAGCTTTCTTT. The full variable domain, rest sourced from reference TRBV9 and TRBJ1-1, is DSGVTQTPKHLITATGQRVTLRCSPRSGDLSVYWYQQSLDQGLQFLIQYYNGEERAKGNILERFSAQQFPDLHSELNLSSLELGDSALYFCASNPSELNTEAFFGQGTRLTVV.

This clonotype was recorded a few times. The chain is built from TRBV25-1 and TRBJ2-1; the D is unclear. Germline values: CDR1 MGHDK, CDR2 SYGVNS. CDR3 length: 14 amino acids. Between the trimmed V and J ends, which lost 2 bases and 2 bases, there was a span of 7 bases. For the CDR3, the DNA is TGTGCCAGCAGTGAAAACCCAGCCTACAATGAGCAGTTCTTC. Encoded protein: CASSENPAYNEQFF.

V gene TRBV12-3 or TRBV12-4 combines with J gene TRBJ2-7, with D tentatively TRBD1 or TRBD2 (5 bases each). CDR3 length equals 14 residues. Trimming removed 3 bases at V and 2 bases at J, with 11 bases between. CDR3 sequence reads: CASSFARETYEQYF. The CDR3 DNA reads TGTGCCAGCAGTTTTGCCAGGGAGACCTACGAGCAGTACTTC.

The chain recombines TRBV7-9 with TRBJ1-4; D is undetermined. This CDR3 is built from 16 residues. CDR1 and CDR2 from the germline V gene are SEHNR and FQNEAQ (reference sequence). With 2 bases removed from V and 2 bases from J, the gap between germline ends came to 12 bases. DNA for the CDR3: TGTGCCAGCAGCTTACCCCTCGGAAGGACTAATGAAAAACTGTTTTTT. This gives the protein CASSLPLGRTNEKLFF.

This clonotype came up once. The J gene is TRBJ2-7, the V gene TRBV7-2, with 8 bases fitting TRBD1. CDR1 is SGHTA, CDR2 FQGNSA, per germline. The J segment lost 4 bases and the V segment lost 5 bases, leaving 7 bases of the junction unmatched. The CDR3 spans 14 residues. CDR3 bases: TGTGCCAGCAGCAGATGGACAGGGCTATACGAGCAGTACTTC. Translated: CASSRWTGLYEQYF.